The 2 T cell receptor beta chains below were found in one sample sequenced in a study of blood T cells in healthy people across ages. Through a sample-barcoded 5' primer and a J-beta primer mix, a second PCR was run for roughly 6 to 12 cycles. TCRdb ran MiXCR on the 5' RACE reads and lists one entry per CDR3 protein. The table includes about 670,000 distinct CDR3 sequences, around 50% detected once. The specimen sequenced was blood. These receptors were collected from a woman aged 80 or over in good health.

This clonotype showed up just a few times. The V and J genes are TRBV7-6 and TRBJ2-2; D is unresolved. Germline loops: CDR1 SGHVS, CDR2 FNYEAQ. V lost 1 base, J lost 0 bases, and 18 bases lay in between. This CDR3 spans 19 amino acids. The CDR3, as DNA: TGTGCCAGCAGCTTAGAACCCAGATTACGTACTGCGAACACCGGGGAGCTGTTTTTT. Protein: CASSLEPRLRTANTGELFF.

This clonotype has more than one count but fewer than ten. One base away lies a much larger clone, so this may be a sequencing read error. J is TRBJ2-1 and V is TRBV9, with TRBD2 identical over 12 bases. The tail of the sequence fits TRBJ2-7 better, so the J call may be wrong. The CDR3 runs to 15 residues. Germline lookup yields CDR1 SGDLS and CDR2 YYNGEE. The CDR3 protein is CASSRTSGDYNEQYF. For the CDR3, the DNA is TGTGCCAGCAGCCGGACTAGCGGGGATTACAATGAGCAGTACTTC.